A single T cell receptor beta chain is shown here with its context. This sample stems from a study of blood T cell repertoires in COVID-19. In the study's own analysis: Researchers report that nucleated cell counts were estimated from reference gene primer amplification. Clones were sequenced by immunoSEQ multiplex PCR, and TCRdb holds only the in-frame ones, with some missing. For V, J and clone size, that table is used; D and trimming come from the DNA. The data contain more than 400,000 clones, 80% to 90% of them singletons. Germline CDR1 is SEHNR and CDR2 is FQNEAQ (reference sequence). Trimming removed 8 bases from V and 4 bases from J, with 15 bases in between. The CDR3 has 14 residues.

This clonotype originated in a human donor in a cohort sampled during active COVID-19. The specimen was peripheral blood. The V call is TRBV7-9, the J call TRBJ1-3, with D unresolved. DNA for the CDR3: TGTGCCAGCTTGGTGTGGAGTCCCGGAAACACCATATATTTT. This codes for CASLVWSPGNTIYF.